These 17 T cell receptor beta chains originate from one sample sequenced in a study of breast tumors, draining lymph nodes, adjacent tissues. The lymph nodes were axillary draining lymph nodes from breast cancer patients. TCRdb itself ran the multiplex PCR reads through MiXCR, one entry per CDR3 protein. The sample has 120,000 to 150,000 distinct CDR3 sequences, about 30% seen once. Input material: axillary lymph node tissue. The receptors were gathered from a female donor with breast cancer. Some clones in this sample may be carry-over from other donors' samples.

This clonotype was picked up many times. This chain uses TRBV7-9 with TRBJ1-2; possible D gene TRBD1, 6 bases. Germline V gene sequence: CDR1 SEHNR, CDR2 FQNEAQ (reference sequence). The germline V and J ends were trimmed by 3 bases and 2 bases, with 10 bases remaining between them. This CDR3 has 14 amino acids. CDR3 sequence: CASSLQGPNYGYTF. For the CDR3, the DNA is TGTGCCAGCAGCTTGCAGGGGCCCAACTATGGCTACACCTTC.

There are many counts of this clonotype. The chain employs TRBV9 and TRBJ2-2; 7 bases line up with TRBD1. V was pared by 0 bases and J by 6 bases, with 2 bases of the junction left unmatched. From germline, CDR1 is SGDLS and CDR2 YYNGEE. The CDR3 totals 14 residues. DNA of the CDR3: TGTGCCAGCAGCGTAGGACAGGGTCCCGGGGAGCTGTTTTTT. Its protein is CASSVGQGPGELFF.

In this sample, this clonotype turned up many times. The rearrangement joins TRBV2 to TRBJ1-1; D is uncertain. Germline V lookup: CDR1 SNHLY, CDR2 FYNNEI. The CDR3 runs to 13 residues. Deletions cut 3 bases from V and 1 base from J, with 6 bases between. In nucleotides, the CDR3 is TGTGCCAGCAGTGACGAGAGGAACACTGAAGCTTTCTTT. This codes for CASSDERNTEAFF.

The chain employs TRBV12-3 or TRBV12-4 and TRBJ2-7; D is perhaps TRBD1 (6 bases). The CDR3 is made up of 13 amino acids. V was trimmed by 4 bases and J by 7 bases, leaving 14 bases between them. The chain's CDR3 is CASSSGLTGEQYF. In nucleotides, the CDR3 is TGTGCCAGCAGTTCAGGACTTACAGGGGAGCAGTACTTC.

This clonotype was recorded many times. The rearrangement links TRBV7-2 to TRBJ2-3; D possibly corresponds to TRBD2 (5 bases). The CDR3 is 12 amino acids. Trimming removed 3 bases from V and 10 bases from J, with 11 bases in between. CDR1 and CDR2 from the germline V gene are SGHTA and FQGNSA. CDR3 sequence reads: CASSFSSLPQYF. The CDR3 bases are TGTGCCAGCAGCTTTTCTAGCCTCCCGCAGTATTTT. Combining the CDR3 with reference TRBV7-2 and TRBJ2-3 gives the whole variable domain GAGVSQSPSNKVTEKGKDVELRCDPISGHTALYWYRQSLGQGLEFLIYFQGNSAPDKSGLPSDRFSAERTGGSVSTLTIQRTQQEDSAVYLCASSFSSLPQYFGPGTRLTVL.

This clonotype appeared many times. The chain carries TRBV6-1 and TRBJ2-5, with 8 bases that match TRBD2. V was clipped by 1 base and J by 3 bases; unmatched bases: 7. Germline CDR1 MNHNS, CDR2 SASEGT. The CDR3 spans 16 residues. The CDR3 reads CASSEGPGTRKETQYF. In DNA, the CDR3 is TGTGCCAGCAGTGAAGGGCCCGGGACTAGGAAAGAGACCCAGTACTTC.

In its sample, this clonotype was seen many times. The chain carries TRBV25-1 and TRBJ1-2; 10 bases align to TRBD1. J lost 2 bases, V lost 2 bases, and 2 bases had no gene match. Germline V gene sequence: CDR1 MGHDK, CDR2 SYGVNS. The CDR3 runs 15 residues. CDR3 region: CASSEPGQGNYGYTF. CDR3 DNA: TGTGCCAGCAGTGAACCGGGACAGGGGAACTATGGCTACACCTTC.

In its sample, this clonotype was seen many times. The chain uses TRBV3-1 and TRBJ1-2, with TRBD1 identical over 9 bases. The CDR3 length is 15 residues. Unmatched junction bases numbered 7, after V lost 4 bases and J lost 4 bases. Germline V gene lookup returns CDR1 LGHDT and CDR2 YNNKEL (reference sequence). CDR3 coding DNA: TGTGCCAGCAGCCCCGGGACAGGGACGAGCTATGGCTACACCTTC. It is translated as CASSPGTGTSYGYTF.

The rearrangement joins TRBV12-3 or TRBV12-4 to TRBJ1-1; tentatively, D is TRBD1 (6 bases). With 3 bases removed from V and 0 bases from J, the gap between germline ends came to 17 bases. The CDR3 is 17 residues long. CDR3 DNA: TGTGCCAGCAGTTTGGAGGCGACGGGGGCCATGAACACTGAAGCTTTCTTT. This sequence encodes CASSLEATGAMNTEAFF.

This clonotype was observed many times. At one of its ends the junction is not consistent with the germline gene, which may arise from a read error. The V and J genes are TRBV6-5 and TRBJ1-6; no reliable D call. The germline CDR1 and CDR2 sequences are MNHEY and SVGAGI. This CDR3 is 16 amino acids long. The CDR3 DNA reads as TGTGCCAGCAGTCACTCGAGGTCGGGGAAGGGTTCACCCCTCCACTTT. Translating gives CASSHSRSGKGSPLHF.

This clonotype showed up many times. V is TRBV10-3 and J is TRBJ2-4; D might be TRBD2 (6 bases). The CDR3 spans 14 residues. The V end lost 2 bases, the J end lost 3 bases, and 8 bases lay between the germline ends. CDR1 and CDR2 from the germline V gene are ENHRY and SYGVKD. This CDR3 reads CAISEGGSKNIQYF. CDR3 nucleotides: TGTGCCATCAGTGAGGGAGGGAGCAAAAACATTCAGTACTTC.

The gene calls are TRBV5-1 and TRBJ1-2; D is unresolved. V lost 0 bases, J lost 3 bases, and 6 bases lay in between. The germline V gene has CDR1 SGHRS and CDR2 YFSETQ. The CDR3 covers 13 residues. CDR3 sequence reads: CASSLGAYYGYTF. The CDR3 nucleotides read TGCGCCAGCAGCTTGGGGGCCTACTATGGCTACACCTTC.

The rearrangement links TRBV7-3 to TRBJ1-6; weak D call: TRBD1 (5 bases). CDR3 length: 18 amino acids. Germline CDR1 reads SGHTA; CDR2 reads FQGTGA. The ends were cut back, 2 bases at V and 13 bases at J, with 27 bases in the middle. CDR3 nucleotides: TGTGCCAGCAGCTTAGCTAGGCAGTCTAGGGGAAGTGGACCGCCCCTCCACTTT. As protein: CASSLARQSRGSGPPLHF.

This clonotype was seen more than once but under ten times. This could be a read error, since a much larger clone is one nucleotide away. The chain employs TRBV7-2 and TRBJ1-2; D is perhaps TRBD1 (5 bases). The CDR3 length is 15 residues. Germline lookup yields CDR1 SGHTA and CDR2 FQGNSA. The DNA for the CDR3 is TGTGCCAGCAGCTCAAGCCCGACAGACCCCTATGGCTACCCCTTC. As protein: CASSSSPTDPYGYPF.

This clonotype was detected many times. This sequence joins TRBV29-1 and TRBJ2-1; D is possibly TRBD1 (6 bases). The CDR3 covers 14 residues. CDR1 is SQVTM, CDR2 ANQGSEA, per germline. V shed 4 bases and J shed 0 bases, with 10 bases lying between them. CDR3 residues: CSVAGQISYNEQFF. The CDR3 bases are TGCAGCGTTGCAGGACAGATCTCCTACAATGAGCAGTTCTTC.

Many counts were recorded for this clonotype. This chain connects TRBV6-4 to TRBJ1-6, with TRBD1 identical over 8 bases. V lost 3 bases, J lost 7 bases, and 11 bases stayed unmatched. This CDR3 has 17 residues. Germline CDR1 is MRHNA and CDR2 is SNTAGT. The CDR3, as DNA: TGTGCCAGCAGTGATGGGGGGGGACAGGATCCAAATTCACCCCTCCACTTT. Translated: CASSDGGGQDPNSPLHF.

Ten or more counts support this clonotype. V gene TRBV28 combines with J gene TRBJ2-7; the D gene could be TRBD1 or TRBD2 (5 bases each). Germline V lookup: CDR1 MDHEN, CDR2 SYDVKM. CDR3 size: 15 residues. V was clipped by 6 bases and J by 0 bases, with 15 bases between them. CDR3 residues: CASSYTPGSSYEQYF. Written as DNA, the CDR3 is TGTGCCAGCAGCTACACCCCAGGGAGCTCCTACGAGCAGTACTTC.